Below, 2 T cell receptor beta chains from the same sample are listed, as sequenced in a study of technical replicates of blood from a handful of donors. Profiling relied on immunoSEQ multiplex PCR, and the TCRdb table lists in-frame clones only, not all of them. The sample contains about 70,000 clones, approximately 98% of which appear only once. The sequenced material came from T cells isolated from PBMCs. These receptors were obtained from a human donor in good health.

V usage is TRBV9 and J usage is TRBJ2-3, with 8 positions matching TRBD2. After removal of 1 base from V and 3 bases from J, the junction contained 7 bases not matched to a gene. This CDR3 spans 16 amino acids. The V gene's germline CDR1 is SGDLS and CDR2 YYNGEE. CDR3 DNA sequence: TGTGCCAGCAGCGTACGTCCTAGCGGGTCTACAGATACGCAGTATTTT. It specifies CASSVRPSGSTDTQYF.

The rearrangement links TRBV9 to TRBJ1-2; 7 bases are a match to TRBD1. Looked up from germline, CDR1 is SGDLS and CDR2 is YYNGEE. The length of the CDR3 is 14 residues. V gave up 4 bases and J gave up 0 bases; unmatched junction bases: 3. This chain's CDR3 is CASSSTGANYGYTF. CDR3 DNA: TGTGCCAGCAGCTCCACAGGGGCTAACTATGGCTACACCTTC. Using reference TRBV9 and TRBJ1-2 for the parts outside the CDR3, the full variable domain is DSGVTQTPKHLITATGQRVTLRCSPRSGDLSVYWYQQSLDQGLQFLIQYYNGEERAKGNILERFSAQQFPDLHSELNLSSLELGDSALYFCASSSTGANYGYTFGSGTRLTVV.